Described below is a single T cell receptor (beta chain) sequence and its context. This record comes from a study of blood T cell repertoires in COVID-19. Study as a whole: T cells, B-cell-depleted T cells, or PBMCs provided the cDNA or gDNA that served as material.

V was clipped by 3 bases and J by 5 bases; unmatched bases: 9. The CDR3 has 18 amino acids. Germline CDR1 reads KGHSH; CDR2 reads LQKENI. Produced via immunoSEQ multiplex PCR; TCRdb's table is partial and in-frame only. The data show around 62,000 clones, roughly 90% seen once. The sample consisted of peripheral blood. This TCR derives from a woman in her sixties with acute or convalescent COVID-19. The genes are TRBV18 and TRBJ2-1; 14 nucleotides agree with TRBD2. CDR3 protein: CASSPWTSGGLYDNEQFF. The CDR3 bases are TGTGCCAGCTCACCTTGGACTAGCGGGGGGCTTTACGACAATGAGCAGTTCTTC. The variable domain in full, with the rest retrieved from reference TRBV18 and TRBJ2-1, is NAGVMQNPRHLVRRRGQEARLRCSPMKGHSHVYWYRQLPEEGLKFMVYLQKENIIDESGMPKERFSAEFPKEGPSILRIQQVVRGDSAAYFCASSPWTSGGLYDNEQFFGPGTRLTVL.